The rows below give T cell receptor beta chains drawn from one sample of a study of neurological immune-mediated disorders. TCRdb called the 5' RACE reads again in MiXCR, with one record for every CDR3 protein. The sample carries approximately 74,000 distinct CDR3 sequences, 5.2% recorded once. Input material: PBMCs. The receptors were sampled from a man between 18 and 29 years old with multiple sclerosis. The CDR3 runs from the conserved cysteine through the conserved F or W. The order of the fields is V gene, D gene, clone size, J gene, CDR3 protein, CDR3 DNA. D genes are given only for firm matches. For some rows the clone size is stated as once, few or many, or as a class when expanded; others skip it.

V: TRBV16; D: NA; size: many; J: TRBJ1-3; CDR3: CASSDLSGNTIYF; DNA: TGTGCCAGCAGCGATTTATCTGGAAACACCATATATTTT
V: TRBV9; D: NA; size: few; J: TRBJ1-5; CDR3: CASSPTGLTYQPQHF; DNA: TGTGCCAGCAGCCCCACAGGGCTAACCTATCAGCCCCAGCATTTT
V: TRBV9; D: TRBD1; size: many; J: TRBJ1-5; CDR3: CASSVGDREDQPQNF; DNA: TGTGCCAGCAGCGTAGGCGACAGGGAGGATCAGCCCCAGAATTTT
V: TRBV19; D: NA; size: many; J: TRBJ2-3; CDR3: CASSDPQGQDTQYF; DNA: TGTGCCAGTAGCGACCCCCAGGGGCAAGATACGCAGTATTTT
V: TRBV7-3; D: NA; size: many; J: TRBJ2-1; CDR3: CASSLRGGKAYNEQFF; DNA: TGTGCCAGCAGCTTACGAGGGGGAAAGGCCTACAATGAGCAGTTCTTC
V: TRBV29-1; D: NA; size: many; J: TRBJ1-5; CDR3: CSVVGAGEPQHF; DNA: TGCAGCGTTGTGGGAGCTGGGGAGCCCCAGCATTTT
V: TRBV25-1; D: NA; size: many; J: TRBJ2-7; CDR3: CASSPSSSYEQYF; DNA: TGTGCCAGCAGTCCCTCGAGCTCCTACGAGCAGTACTTC
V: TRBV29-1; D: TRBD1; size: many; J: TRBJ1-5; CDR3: CSVEEDGRDRVGNQPQNF; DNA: TGCAGCGTTGAAGAAGACGGCCGGGACAGGGTAGGGAATCAGCCCCAGAATTTT
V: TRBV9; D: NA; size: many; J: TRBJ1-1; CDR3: CASSGKNSNTEAFF; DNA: TGTGCCAGCAGCGGGAAAAACTCGAACACTGAAGCTTTCTTT
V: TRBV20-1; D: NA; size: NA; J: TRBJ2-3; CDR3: CSARDLIGANTDTQYF; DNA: TGCAGTGCTAGAGATCTGATCGGGGCTAACACAGATACGCAGTATTTT
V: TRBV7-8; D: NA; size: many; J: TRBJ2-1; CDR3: CASSLVGGSYNEQFF; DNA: TGTGCCAGCAGCTTAGTCGGGGGCTCCTACAATGAGCAGTTCTTC
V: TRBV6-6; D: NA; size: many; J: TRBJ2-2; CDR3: CASSYDGQNTGELFF; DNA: TGTGCCAGCAGTTACGATGGTCAGAACACCGGGGAGCTGTTTTTT
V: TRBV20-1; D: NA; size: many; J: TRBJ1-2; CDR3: CSARAGQTGGYTF; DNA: TGCAGTGCGCGCGCCGGACAGACCGGTGGCTACACCTTC
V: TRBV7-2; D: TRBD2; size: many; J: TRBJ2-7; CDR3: CASSFGLAGGGEQYF; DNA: TGTGCCAGCAGCTTCGGACTAGCGGGAGGGGGAGAGCAGTACTTC
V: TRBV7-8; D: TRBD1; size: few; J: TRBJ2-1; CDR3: CASSRQGAGEYNEQFF; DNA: TGTGCCAGCAGCCGACAGGGGGCTGGGGAATACAATGAGCAGTTCTTC
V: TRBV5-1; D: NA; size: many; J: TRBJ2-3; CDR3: CASSLFPADTQYF; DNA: TGCGCCAGCAGCTTGTTCCCAGCAGATACGCAGTATTTT
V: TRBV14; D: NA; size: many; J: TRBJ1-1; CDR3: CASSRPNVGFTEAFF; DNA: TGTGCCAGCAGCCGCCCAAACGTAGGGTTCACTGAAGCTTTCTTT
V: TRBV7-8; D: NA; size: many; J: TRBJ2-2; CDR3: CASSFGSRAGELFF; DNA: TGTGCCAGCAGCTTTGGGTCCCGTGCCGGGGAGCTGTTTTTT
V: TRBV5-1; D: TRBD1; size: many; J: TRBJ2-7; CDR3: CASSPGTAYSYEQYF; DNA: TGCGCCAGCAGCCCCGGGACAGCCTATTCCTACGAGCAGTACTTC
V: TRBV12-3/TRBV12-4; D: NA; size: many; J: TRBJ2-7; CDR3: CASSLSGRSGKYEQYF; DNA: TGTGCCAGCAGTTTGTCGGGGCGATCCGGGAAGTACGAGCAGTACTTC
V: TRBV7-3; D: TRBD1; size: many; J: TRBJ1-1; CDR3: CASSLIGGVTGGTTEAFF; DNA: TGTGCCAGCAGCTTAATTGGGGGCGTGACAGGGGGCACAACTGAAGCTTTCTTT
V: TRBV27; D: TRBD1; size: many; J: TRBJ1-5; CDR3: CASSGTGGQPQHF; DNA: TGTGCCAGCAGTGGGACAGGCGGTCAGCCCCAGCATTTT
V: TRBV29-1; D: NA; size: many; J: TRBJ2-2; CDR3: CSVPQGTGELFF; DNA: TGCAGCGTCCCCCAAGGCACCGGGGAGCTGTTTTTT
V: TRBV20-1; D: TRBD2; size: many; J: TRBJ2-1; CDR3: CSASSGGAGNEQFF; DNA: TGCAGTGCTAGCAGCGGGGGGGCCGGCAATGAGCAGTTCTTC
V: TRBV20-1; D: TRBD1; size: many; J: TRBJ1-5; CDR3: CSARVGQSNQPQHF; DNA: TGCAGTGCTAGGGTGGGACAGAGCAATCAGCCCCAGCATTTT
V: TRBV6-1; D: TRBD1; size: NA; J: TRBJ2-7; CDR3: CASTAITGGYEQYF; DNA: TGTGCCAGCACAGCTATTACAGGGGGCTACGAGCAGTACTTC
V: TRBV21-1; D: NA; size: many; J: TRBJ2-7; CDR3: CASSKAVADSEISRVCEQYF; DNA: TGTGCCAGCAGCAAAGCAGTGGCAGACAGCGAGATTTCTCGGGTGTGCGAGCAGTACTTC
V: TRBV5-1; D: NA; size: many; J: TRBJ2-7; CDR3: CASSVSGSRSYEQYF; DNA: TGCGCCAGCAGCGTGAGTGGGAGCAGGTCCTACGAGCAGTACTTC
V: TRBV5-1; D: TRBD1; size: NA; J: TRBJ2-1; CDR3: CASSLQGTGGNEQFF; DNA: TGCGCCAGCAGCTTACAGGGGACAGGGGGAAATGAGCAGTTCTTC
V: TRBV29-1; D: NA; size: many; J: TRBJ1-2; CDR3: CSVAIGGGYTF; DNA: TGCAGCGTGGCCATTGGGGGTGGCTACACCTTC
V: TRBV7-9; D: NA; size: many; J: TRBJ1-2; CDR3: CASSLERVFGYTF; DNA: TGTGCCAGCAGCTTAGAGCGGGTCTTCGGCTACACCTTC
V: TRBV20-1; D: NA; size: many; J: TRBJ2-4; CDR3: CSARAVYGNIQYF; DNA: TGCAGTGCTAGAGCCGTTTACGGAAACATTCAGTACTTC
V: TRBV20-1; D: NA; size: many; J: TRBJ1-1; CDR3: CSASPEAEGAFF; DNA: TGCAGTGCTTCCCCAGAGGCCGAGGGAGCTTTCTTT
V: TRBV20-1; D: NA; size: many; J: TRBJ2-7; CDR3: CSVHRPGTGLGEQYF; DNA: TGCAGTGTTCACCGCCCCGGGACCGGCCTTGGCGAGCAGTACTTC
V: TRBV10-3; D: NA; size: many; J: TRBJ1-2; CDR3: CAISRTAWSGYTF; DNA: TGTGCCATCAGTCGGACAGCGTGGAGTGGCTACACCTTC
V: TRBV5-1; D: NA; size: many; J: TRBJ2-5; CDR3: CASSLVGSGETQYF; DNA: TGCGCCAGCAGCTTGGTAGGGTCGGGAGAGACCCAGTACTTC
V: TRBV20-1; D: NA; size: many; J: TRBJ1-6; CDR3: CSASSLGSRNSPLNF; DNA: TGCAGTGCTTCCTCCTTAGGGTCTCGTAATTCACCCCTCAACTTT
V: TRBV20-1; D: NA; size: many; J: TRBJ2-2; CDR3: CSARVQGELFF; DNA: TGCAGTGCGAGGGTACAGGGTGAGCTGTTTTTT
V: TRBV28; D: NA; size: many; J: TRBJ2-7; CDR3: CASSLGHLYEQYF; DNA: TGTGCCAGCAGTTTGGGGCACCTCTACGAGCAGTACTTC
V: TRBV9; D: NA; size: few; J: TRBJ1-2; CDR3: CASSVGIKEGYTF; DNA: TGTGCCAGCAGCGTAGGAATTAAGGAGGGCTACACCTTC
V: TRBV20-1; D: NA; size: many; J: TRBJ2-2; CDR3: CSASATGEAGNTGELFF; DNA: TGCAGTGCTAGTGCTACAGGGGAAGCGGGGAACACCGGGGAGCTGTTTTTT
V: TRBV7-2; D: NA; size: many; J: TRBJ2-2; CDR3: CASSLASGFTGELFF; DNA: TGTGCCAGCAGCTTAGCTAGCGGATTCACCGGGGAGCTGTTTTTT
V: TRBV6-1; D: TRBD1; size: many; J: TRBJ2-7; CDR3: CASSEASAGGGEQYF; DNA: TGTGCCAGCAGTGAAGCGTCGGCAGGGGGCGGCGAGCAGTACTTC
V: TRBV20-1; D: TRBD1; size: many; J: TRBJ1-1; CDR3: CSALSRQGVLNTEAFF; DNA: TGCAGTGCTTTATCCAGACAGGGGGTGCTGAACACTGAAGCTTTCTTT
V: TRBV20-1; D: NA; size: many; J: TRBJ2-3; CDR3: CSARDRGLEDTQYF; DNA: TGCAGTGCTAGAGATCGGGGTTTGGAAGATACGCAGTATTTT